These 13 T cell receptor beta chains were sequenced from one sample in a study of PD-L1 blockade in urothelial cancer. Measured with immunoSEQ multiplex PCR; TCRdb has only the in-frame clones, and not every one. The table lists roughly 62,000 clones, roughly 80% of them singletons. The source was PBMCs, collected around atezolizumab (anti-PD-L1) treatment. The receptors were gathered from a man between 70 and 80 years old with urothelial cancer.

The chain couples TRBV4-1 to TRBJ2-3, with D possibly being TRBD2 (5 bases). The CDR3 has 16 amino acids. V was trimmed by 0 bases and J by 1 base, leaving 11 bases between them. Per the germline V gene, CDR1 is MGHRA and CDR2 is YSYEKL. The CDR3 DNA sequence: TGCGCCAGCAGCCAAGAGGCGGGCCTGGGCACAGATACGCAGTATTTT. Its protein product is CASSQEAGLGTDTQYF.

Regarding this clone: The junction shows a germline mismatch at one end, possibly a read error. The rearrangement links TRBV7-7 to TRBJ2-1; TRBD2 matches 12 bases. The CDR3 is made up of 15 amino acids. CDR1 SSHAT and CDR2 FNYEAQ come from the germline V gene (reference sequence). CDR3 bases: TGTGCTAGCAGCTTGACTAGCGGGAGAGAGGATGAGCAGTTCTTC. Translated: CASSLTSGREDEQFF.

This chain links TRBV27 with TRBJ2-1, with a possible D match to TRBD1 (6 bases). Germline V gene sequence: CDR1 MNHEY, CDR2 SMNVEV (reference sequence). Deletions cut 2 bases from V and 4 bases from J, with 21 bases between. CDR3 length: 18 residues. CDR3 loop: CASSLGARQVGIYNEQFF. CDR3 bases: TGTGCCAGCAGTTTAGGAGCCAGACAGGTGGGGATTTACAATGAGCAGTTCTTC.

The rearrangement joins TRBV6-5 to TRBJ1-1, with D tentatively TRBD1 (6 bases). CDR3 size: 13 residues. The germline V and J ends were trimmed by 4 bases and 5 bases, with 11 bases remaining between them. Germline values: CDR1 MNHEY, CDR2 SVGAGI. The CDR3 here is CASSLGRGTEAFF. The DNA of the CDR3 is TGTGCCAGCAGTTTGGGGAGGGGGACTGAAGCTTTCTTT.

The chain joins TRBV27 to TRBJ2-3; tentative D call: TRBD2 (6 bases). V was pared by 6 bases and J by 4 bases, with 14 bases between. Germline assignment: CDR1 MNHEY and CDR2 SMNVEV (reference sequence). The CDR3 has 14 amino acids. In DNA, the CDR3 is TGTGCCAGCAGACCGACTAGAGGGGCAGATACGCAGTATTTT. Translated, it gives CASRPTRGADTQYF.

This chain links TRBV18 with TRBJ2-7; maybe TRBD1 (6 bases). CDR1 KGHSH and CDR2 LQKENI come from the germline V gene. Trimming shortened V by 2 bases and J by 2 bases, and 13 bases separated the two germline ends. The CDR3 is 15 amino acids. The CDR3 nucleotides read TGTGCCAGCTCACCAAAGACAGGTACTACCTACGAGCAGTACTTC. This sequence encodes CASSPKTGTTYEQYF.

This clone was counted a few times. The chain has TRBV6-5 and TRBJ1-1; 9 positions agree with TRBD1. The CDR3 loop spans 15 amino acids. Germline V lookup: CDR1 MNHEY, CDR2 SVGAGI. V lost 5 bases, J lost 6 bases, and 10 bases stayed unmatched. As DNA, the CDR3 is TGTGCCAGCAGTCCCCCACAGGGGGCAAAGGCTGAAGCTTTCTTT. Protein: CASSPPQGAKAEAFF.

V and J are TRBV2 and TRBJ2-3, with no clear D. Germline V gene lookup returns CDR1 SNHLY and CDR2 FYNNEI. Trimming left V 6 bases short and J 4 bases short, with 8 bases between. The CDR3 contains 12 residues. The CDR3 loop reads CASSPTADTQYF. Here the CDR3 DNA reads TGTGCCAGCAGCCCAACTGCAGATACGCAGTATTTT.

This chain uses TRBV5-4 with TRBJ2-2, with D hard to call. The V and J ends lost 2 bases and 7 bases respectively, with 9 bases between them. The length of the CDR3 is 13 residues. Germline V gene data show CDR1 as SGHNT and CDR2 as YYREEE (reference sequence). CDR3 DNA sequence: TGTGCCAGCAGCTTCGACTTCCACGGGGAGCTGTTTTTT. Translation: CASSFDFHGELFF.

V is TRBV6-5 and J is TRBJ1-1, with D perhaps TRBD1 (5 bases). The CDR3 has 16 residues. Germline CDR1 is MNHEY and CDR2 is SVGAGI. V was trimmed by 4 bases and J by 5 bases, leaving 20 bases between them. Here the CDR3 DNA reads TGTGCCAGCAGTTCCACGGGCCAGGGATTGGATACTGAAGCTTTCTTT. It translates to CASSSTGQGLDTEAFF.

V usage is TRBV2 and J usage is TRBJ2-5; perhaps TRBD2 as D (5 bases). Germline CDR1 SNHLY, CDR2 FYNNEI. V was clipped by 3 bases and J by 1 base, with 12 bases between them. This CDR3 contains 15 residues. The CDR3 DNA reads as TGTGCCAGCAGTGAGCTAGAGGGATCCCAAGAGACCCAGTACTTC. This sequence encodes CASSELEGSQETQYF.

The chain uses TRBV27 and TRBJ2-7, with a weak D call TRBD2 (6 bases). There are 14 residues in the CDR3. The V end was cut by 5 bases, the J end by 4 bases, with 15 bases between. The germline V gene encodes CDR1 MNHEY and CDR2 SMNVEV (reference sequence). The CDR3 protein is CASSGMRDSYEQYF. CDR3 bases: TGTGCCAGCAGTGGGATGCGGGACTCGTACGAGCAGTACTTC.

This CDR3 is CSETAQGVYNEQFF. DNA of the CDR3: TGCAGCGAGACTGCCCAGGGGGTTTACAATGAGCAGTTCTTC. V usage is TRBV29-1 and J usage is TRBJ2-1, with 7 positions matching TRBD1. Germline-derived CDR1 and CDR2 are SQVTM and ANQGSEA. The length of the CDR3 is 14 residues. V dropped 7 bases and J dropped 4; count of bases not matched to a gene: 10.